Below, 14 T cell receptor beta chains from the same sample are listed, as sequenced in a study of shared clonotypes between healthy human individuals. Positively selected for CCR7, the CD45RO-negative cells used as naive CD8 cells excluded terminally differentiated effector memory CD45RA+ cells. The repertoire was sequenced with immunoSEQ multiplex PCR; TCRdb's copy has only in-frame clones and lacks some. In the table there are 1.5 million to 2.5 million clones, approximately 94% of which are singletons. What was sequenced was naive CD8+ T cells sorted from blood. The receptors come from a man aged 18 to 29 in good health.

This chain connects TRBV19 to TRBJ2-7, with D unclear. The CDR3 is 12 residues long. The V end was cut by 2 bases, the J end by 6 bases, with 8 bases between. Germline-derived CDR1 and CDR2 are LNHDA and SQIVND (reference sequence). DNA of the CDR3: TGTGCCAGTAGTATAAAAGCGAGCGAGCAGTACTTC. Its translation is CASSIKASEQYF.

Notes on this clone: Distinct nucleotide sequences in the sample also encode this CDR3. The chain is built from TRBV7-2 and TRBJ2-7; a possible D gene is TRBD1 (5 bases). Germline CDR1 is SGHTA and CDR2 is FQGNSA. The CDR3 is 13 residues long. V was shortened by 1 base and J by 5 bases, with 9 bases between the two germline ends. The chain's CDR3 is CASSLDWGNEQYF. CDR3 sequence (DNA): TGTGCCAGCAGCTTAGATTGGGGCAACGAGCAGTACTTC.

This chain connects TRBV5-1 to TRBJ2-7, with 8 bases fitting TRBD1. The CDR3 spans 13 residues. Germline-derived CDR1 and CDR2 are SGHRS and YFSETQ. The V and J ends lost 2 bases and 6 bases, in that order; junction bases with no gene match: 4. Here the CDR3 DNA reads TGCGCCAGCAGCTTCGACAGGGGCCTCGAGCAGTACTTC. Residues: CASSFDRGLEQYF. Variable domain in full (rest from reference TRBV5-1 and TRBJ2-7): KAGVTQTPRYLIKTRGQQVTLSCSPISGHRSVSWYQQTPGQGLQFLFEYFSETQRNKGNFPGRFSGRQFSNSRSEMNVSTLELGDSALYLCASSFDRGLEQYFGPGTRLTVT.

The chain uses TRBV4-3 and TRBJ1-2; D call uncertain. This CDR3 spans 13 amino acids. Trimming removed 0 bases from V and 6 bases from J, with 8 bases in between. CDR1 is LGHNA, CDR2 YSLEER, per germline. The CDR3 DNA sequence: TGCGCCAGCAGCCAAGATTCTGGGGATGGCTACACCTTC. Its translation: CASSQDSGDGYTF.

The chain uses TRBV4-1 and TRBJ1-6, with TRBD1 as a possible D gene (6 bases). V shed 0 bases and J shed 8 bases, with 17 bases lying between them. The CDR3 covers 17 residues. CDR1 is MGHRA, CDR2 YSYEKL, per germline. DNA for the CDR3: TGCGCCAGCAGCCAAGATGGGGGGGGGCCGGCTTATTCACCCCTCCACTTT. The encoded protein is CASSQDGGGPAYSPLHF.

This clone was recorded only once. The rearrangement links TRBV29-1 to TRBJ2-1, with 8 bases that match TRBD1. CDR1 SQVTM and CDR2 ANQGSEA come from the germline V gene. J was trimmed by 7 bases and V by 0 bases; bases with no gene match: 5. This CDR3 is 14 amino acids long. CDR3 residues: CSVEELDRENEQFF. The CDR3 nucleotides read TGCAGCGTTGAAGAACTGGACAGGGAAAATGAGCAGTTCTTC.

The gene calls are TRBV27 and TRBJ1-2; D perhaps matches TRBD1 (6 bases). CDR3 length equals 15 residues. The ends were cut back, 5 bases at V and 0 bases at J, with 13 bases in the middle. In germline, CDR1 is MNHEY, CDR2 SMNVEV (reference sequence). The CDR3 region has the DNA TGTGCCAGCAGTGTACAGGGACCGTCTAACTATGGCTACACCTTC. Residues: CASSVQGPSNYGYTF.

In its sample, this clone was seen a few times. The chain employs TRBV6-5 and TRBJ1-6, with D maybe TRBD1 (5 bases). This CDR3 is 16 amino acids long. Germline CDR1 and CDR2: MNHEY and SVGAGI. The ends were cut back, 0 bases at V and 8 bases at J, with 14 bases in the middle. The CDR3 is CASSYSAGLMYSPLHF. The DNA of the CDR3 is TGTGCCAGCAGTTACTCGGCAGGGTTGATGTATTCACCCCTCCACTTT.

Only one count was recorded for this clone. This chain uses TRBV27 with TRBJ2-7; possibly TRBD1 for D (6 bases). The germline V gene has CDR1 MNHEY and CDR2 SMNVEV (reference sequence). V lost 5 bases and J lost 7, with 15 bases in between. The CDR3 runs to 13 residues. Here the CDR3 reads CASSPGQFREQYF. The CDR3 nucleotides are TGTGCCAGCAGTCCAGGACAGTTTAGGGAGCAGTACTTC.

The chain carries TRBV7-6 and TRBJ2-7, with 11 bases matching TRBD2. The V gene end was trimmed by 1 base and the J gene end by 4 bases; junction bases not matched to a gene: 6. CDR1 SGHVS and CDR2 FNYEAQ come from the germline V gene. CDR3 length: 16 residues. The CDR3 bases are TGTGCCAGCAGCTTAGAAGTCGCTAGCGGGAGGTACGAGCAGTACTTC. It yields the protein CASSLEVASGRYEQYF.

As for this clone: Other DNA sequences in the same sample also yield this CDR3. The chain links TRBV19 to TRBJ2-7, with 7 bases identical to TRBD2. Germline V lookup: CDR1 LNHDA, CDR2 SQIVND (reference sequence). The CDR3 covers 14 residues. V lost 2 bases, J lost 3 bases, and 4 bases stayed unmatched. The CDR3 nucleotides are TGTGCCAGTAGTATATACGGGGGGAACTACGAGCAGTACTTC. Translated, it gives CASSIYGGNYEQYF.

The table lists this clone with a count of one. This rearrangement joins TRBV11-3 to TRBJ2-2; D not resolved. Germline CDR1 and CDR2: SGHNT and YENEEA. Trimming stripped 4 bases from V and 1 base from J, with 10 bases between. This CDR3 has 15 amino acids. CDR3 in DNA: TGTGCCAGCAGCTCTCTCAACCAGAACACCGGGGAGCTGTTTTTT. It encodes CASSSLNQNTGELFF.

The chain couples TRBV4-3 to TRBJ1-5, with D unclear. Germline V gene sequence: CDR1 LGHNA, CDR2 YSLEER. CDR3 length: 15 residues. V dropped 1 base and J dropped 1 base, with 8 bases sitting between them. This CDR3 is CASSQVAASNQPQHF. The CDR3 nucleotides are TGCGCCAGCAGCCAAGTTGCAGCAAGCAATCAGCCCCAGCATTTT.

The chain recombines TRBV7-6 with TRBJ2-3, with a weak D call TRBD2 (5 bases). The CDR3 contains 15 residues. The germline gives CDR1 SGHVS, CDR2 FNYEAQ. Trimming left V 1 base short and J 2 bases short, with 10 bases between. In DNA form, the CDR3 reads TGTGCCAGCAGCTTAGAACAGAGGGTCACAGATACGCAGTATTTT. It codes for CASSLEQRVTDTQYF.